What follows are 3 T cell receptor beta chains derived from one specimen sequenced in a study of T-cell reconstitution after alpha-beta-depleted transplantation in children. Researchers prepared the TCRbeta library using unique molecular identifiers, the study reports. Each CDR3 protein is one row after TCRdb ran MiXCR on the PCR reads. The sample shows around 420,000 distinct CDR3 sequences, roughly 17% of them seen only once. The sample in question was PBMCs, mostly from graft donor cells, obtained 360 days after TCRalphabeta/CD19-depleted stem cell transplant. These receptors were collected from a boy in the first two years of life who had a stem cell transplant for Wiskott-Aldrich syndrome, so the T cells may come from the graft donor.

V usage is TRBV5-6 and J usage is TRBJ2-2; 12 nucleotides match TRBD2. The germline V gene encodes CDR1 SGHDT and CDR2 YYEEEE. CDR3 size: 16 residues. V trimming: 0 bases; J trimming: 7 bases; junction bases outside the gene matches: 4. The CDR3 spells CASSLGLAGVDGELFF. CDR3 coding DNA: TGTGCCAGCAGCTTGGGACTAGCGGGAGTAGACGGGGAGCTGTTTTTT.

This chain links TRBV5-1 with TRBJ1-2; the D is unclear. The CDR3 has 13 residues. Germline CDR1 reads SGHRS; CDR2 reads YFSETQ. The ends were cut back, 2 bases at V and 6 bases at J, with 11 bases in the middle. In DNA, the CDR3 is TGCGCCAGCAGCTTACGACCGCGGGATGGCTACACCTTC. Encoded protein: CASSLRPRDGYTF.

This clonotype was seen more than once but under ten times. The CDR3 DNA reads as TGTGCCAGCAGTTACAGTGGGAGGGGAAACTCCTACGAGCAGTACTTC. It translates to CASSYSGRGNSYEQYF. The V and J genes are TRBV6-2 or TRBV6-3 and TRBJ2-7, with 7 bases fitting TRBD2. The CDR3 is 16 residues long. J lost 0 bases, V lost 2 bases, and 7 bases had no gene match. In germline, CDR1 is MNHEY, CDR2 SVGEGT.